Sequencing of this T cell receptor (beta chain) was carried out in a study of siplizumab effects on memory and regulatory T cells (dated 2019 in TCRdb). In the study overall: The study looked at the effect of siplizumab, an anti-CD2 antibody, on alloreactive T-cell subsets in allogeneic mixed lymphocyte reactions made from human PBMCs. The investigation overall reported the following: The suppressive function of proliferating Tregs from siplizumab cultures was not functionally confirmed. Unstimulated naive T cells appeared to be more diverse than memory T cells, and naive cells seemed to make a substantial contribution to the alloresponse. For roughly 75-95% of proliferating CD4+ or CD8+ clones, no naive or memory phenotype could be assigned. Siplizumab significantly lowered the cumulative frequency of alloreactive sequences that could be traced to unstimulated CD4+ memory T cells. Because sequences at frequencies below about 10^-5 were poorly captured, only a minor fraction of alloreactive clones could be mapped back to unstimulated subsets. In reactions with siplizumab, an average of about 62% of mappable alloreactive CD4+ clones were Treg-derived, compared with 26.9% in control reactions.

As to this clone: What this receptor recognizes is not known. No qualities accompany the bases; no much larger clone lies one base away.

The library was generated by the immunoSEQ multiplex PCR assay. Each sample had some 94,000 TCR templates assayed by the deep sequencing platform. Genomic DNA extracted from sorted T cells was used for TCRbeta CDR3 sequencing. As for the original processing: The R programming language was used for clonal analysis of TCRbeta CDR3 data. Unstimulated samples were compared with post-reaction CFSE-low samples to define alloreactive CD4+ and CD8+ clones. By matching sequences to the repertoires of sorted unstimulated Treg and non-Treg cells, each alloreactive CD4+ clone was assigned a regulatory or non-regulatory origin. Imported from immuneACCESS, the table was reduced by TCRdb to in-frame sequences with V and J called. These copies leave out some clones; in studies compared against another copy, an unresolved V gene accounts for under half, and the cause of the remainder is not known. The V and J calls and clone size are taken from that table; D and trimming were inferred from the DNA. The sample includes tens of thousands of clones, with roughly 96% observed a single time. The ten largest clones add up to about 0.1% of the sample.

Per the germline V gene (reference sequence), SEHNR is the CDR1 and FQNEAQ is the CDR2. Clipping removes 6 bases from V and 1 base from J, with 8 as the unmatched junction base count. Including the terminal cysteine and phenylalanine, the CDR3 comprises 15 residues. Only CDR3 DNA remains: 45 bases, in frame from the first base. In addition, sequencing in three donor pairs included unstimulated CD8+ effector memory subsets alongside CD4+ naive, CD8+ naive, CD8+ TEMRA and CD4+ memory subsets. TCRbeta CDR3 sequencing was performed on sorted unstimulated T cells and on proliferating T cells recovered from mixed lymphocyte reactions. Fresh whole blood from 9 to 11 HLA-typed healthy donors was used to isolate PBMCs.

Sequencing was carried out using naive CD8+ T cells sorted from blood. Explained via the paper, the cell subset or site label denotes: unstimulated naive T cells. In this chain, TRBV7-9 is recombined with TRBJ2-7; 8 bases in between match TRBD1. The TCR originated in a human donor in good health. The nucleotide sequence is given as TGTGCCAGCAGTGATAACAGGGGGTTGTCCTACGAGCAGTACTTC. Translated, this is CASSDNRGLSYEQYF. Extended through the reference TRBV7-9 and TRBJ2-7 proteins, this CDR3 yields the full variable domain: DTGVSQNPRHKITKRGQNVTFRCDPISEHNRLYWYRQTLGQGPEFLTYFQNEAQLEKSRLLSDRFSAERPKGSFSTLEIQRTEQGDSAMYLCASSDNRGLSYEQYFGPGTRLTVT.